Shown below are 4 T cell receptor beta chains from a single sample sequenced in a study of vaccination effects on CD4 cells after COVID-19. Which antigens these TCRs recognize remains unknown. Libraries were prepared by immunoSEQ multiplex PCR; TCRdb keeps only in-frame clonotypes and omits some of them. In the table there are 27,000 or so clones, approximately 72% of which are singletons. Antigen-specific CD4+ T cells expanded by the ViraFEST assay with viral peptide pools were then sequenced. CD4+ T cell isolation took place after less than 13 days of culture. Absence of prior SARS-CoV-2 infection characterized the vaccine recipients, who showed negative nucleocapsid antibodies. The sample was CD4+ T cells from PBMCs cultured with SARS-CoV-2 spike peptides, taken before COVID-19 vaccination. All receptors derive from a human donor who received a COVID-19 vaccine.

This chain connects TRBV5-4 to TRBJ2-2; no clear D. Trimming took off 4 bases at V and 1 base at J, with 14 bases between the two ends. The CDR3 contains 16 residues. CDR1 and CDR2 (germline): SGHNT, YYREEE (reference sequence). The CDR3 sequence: CASSPYSRMNTGELFF. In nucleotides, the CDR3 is TGTGCCAGCAGCCCCTACTCCCGAATGAACACCGGGGAGCTGTTTTTT.

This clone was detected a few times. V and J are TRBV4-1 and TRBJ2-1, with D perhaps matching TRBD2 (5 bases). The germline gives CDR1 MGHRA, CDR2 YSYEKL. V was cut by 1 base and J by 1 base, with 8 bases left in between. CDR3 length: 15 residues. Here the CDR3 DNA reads TGCGCCAGCAGCCAAGTTGGGAGTTCCTACAATGAGCAGTTCTTC. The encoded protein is CASSQVGSSYNEQFF.

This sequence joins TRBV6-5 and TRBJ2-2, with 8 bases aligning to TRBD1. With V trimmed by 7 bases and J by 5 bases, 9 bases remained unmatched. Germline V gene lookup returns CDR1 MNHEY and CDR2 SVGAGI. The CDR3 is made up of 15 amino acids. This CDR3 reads CASNPLTGDTGELFF. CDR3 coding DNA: TGTGCCAGCAACCCTTTGACAGGGGATACCGGGGAGCTGTTTTTT.

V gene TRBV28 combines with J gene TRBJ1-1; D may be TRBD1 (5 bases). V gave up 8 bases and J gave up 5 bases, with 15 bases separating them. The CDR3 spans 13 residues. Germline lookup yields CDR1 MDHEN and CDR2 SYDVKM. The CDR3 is CASQWGGGTEAFF. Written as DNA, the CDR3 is TGTGCCAGCCAATGGGGCGGAGGTACTGAAGCTTTCTTT.